Described below is a single TCR beta chain sequence and its context. Its cognate antigen is unknown. Patients were excluded for autoimmune disease history or systemic immunosuppression. The sample belongs to a study of OX40 agonist ivuxolimab in advanced cancers. Profiled with immunoSEQ multiplex PCR; TCRdb holds only in-frame clones, not every one. The profile shows roughly 70,000 clones, approximately 90% of them singletons. Notes on the study in general: At 0.1 to 3.0 mg/kg and by week 6, CD4+ and CD8+ T cells in the blood had expanded clonally. With doses of 0.1-3.0 mg/kg, partial responders showed among the lowest clonal expansion.

The sample in question was CD4+ or CD8+ T cells sorted from blood, obtained in a trial of the OX40 agonist ivuxolimab. The TCR originated in an adult with an advanced solid tumor such as melanoma, head and neck, liver or kidney cancer.

The CDR3 nucleotides read TGTGCCAGCAGTTGGACTAGCGGTTCCTACGAGCAGTACTTC. Translated: CASSWTSGSYEQYF. The V call is TRBV27, the J call TRBJ2-7, with 10 positions matching TRBD2. With 4 bases clipped from V and 1 base from J, the junction kept 1 base outside the gene matches. The CDR3 is 14 amino acids. The germline V gene encodes CDR1 MNHEY and CDR2 SMNVEV (reference sequence).